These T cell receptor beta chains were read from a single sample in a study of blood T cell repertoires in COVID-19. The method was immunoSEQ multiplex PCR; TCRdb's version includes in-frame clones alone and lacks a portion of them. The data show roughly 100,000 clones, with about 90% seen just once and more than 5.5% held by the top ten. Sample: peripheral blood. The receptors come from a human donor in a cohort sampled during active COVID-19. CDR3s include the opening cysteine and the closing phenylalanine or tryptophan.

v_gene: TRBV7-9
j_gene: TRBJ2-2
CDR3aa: CATISGVANTGELFF

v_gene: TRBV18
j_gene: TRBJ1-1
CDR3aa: CASSSGVDTEAFF

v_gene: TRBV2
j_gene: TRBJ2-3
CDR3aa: CASSIETSGGGLDTQYF

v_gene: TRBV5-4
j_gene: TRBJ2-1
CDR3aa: CASSLAGSVLELSSYNEQFF

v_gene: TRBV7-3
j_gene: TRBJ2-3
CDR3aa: CASSLSGWDTQYF

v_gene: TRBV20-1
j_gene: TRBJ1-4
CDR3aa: CSASGQGADEKLFF

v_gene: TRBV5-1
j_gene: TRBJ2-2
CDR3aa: CASSSGQTTGELFF

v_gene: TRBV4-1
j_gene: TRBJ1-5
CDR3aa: CASSQVDLGLGNQPQHF

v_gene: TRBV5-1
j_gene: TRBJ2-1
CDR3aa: CASSHPLAHTRDEQFF

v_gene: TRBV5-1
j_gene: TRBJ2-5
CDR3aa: CASRFIAGANQETQYF

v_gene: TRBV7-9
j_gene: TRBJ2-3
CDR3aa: CASSLSAGDTQYF

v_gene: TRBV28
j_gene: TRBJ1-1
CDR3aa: CASSSWTGPNTEAFF

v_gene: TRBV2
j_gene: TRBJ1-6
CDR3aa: CASSGAGGFNSPLHF

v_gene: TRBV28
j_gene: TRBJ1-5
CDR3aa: CASSFMQPQHF

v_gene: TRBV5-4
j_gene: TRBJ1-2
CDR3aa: CASSLGRGGYGYTF

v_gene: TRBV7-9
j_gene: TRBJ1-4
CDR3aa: CASSAQGGENEKLFF

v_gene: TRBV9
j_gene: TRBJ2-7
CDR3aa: CASSPGLAGVEQYF

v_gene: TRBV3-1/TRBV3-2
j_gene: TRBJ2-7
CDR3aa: CASSQGSGYEQYF

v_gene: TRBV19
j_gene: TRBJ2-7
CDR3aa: CAGRQGLSYEQYF

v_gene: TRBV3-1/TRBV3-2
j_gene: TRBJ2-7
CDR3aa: CASSPRSGAEQYF

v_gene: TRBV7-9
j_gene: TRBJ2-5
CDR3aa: CASSLGGRARETQYF

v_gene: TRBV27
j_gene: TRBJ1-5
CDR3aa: CASSLSSSRGDQPQHF

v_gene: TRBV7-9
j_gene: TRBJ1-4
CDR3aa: CASSSGILGEKLFF

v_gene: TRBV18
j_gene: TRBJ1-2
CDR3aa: CASSPPKGRGEGYTF

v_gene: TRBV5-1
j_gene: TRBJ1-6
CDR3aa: CASRGGESPLHF

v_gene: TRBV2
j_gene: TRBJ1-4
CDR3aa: CASSEVWGANEKLFF

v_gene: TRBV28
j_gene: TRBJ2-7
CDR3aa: CASSFLGQAYEQYF

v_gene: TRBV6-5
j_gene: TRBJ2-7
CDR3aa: CASSVAGGVYEQYF

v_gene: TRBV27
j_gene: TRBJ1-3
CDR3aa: CASSPMSSGNTIYF

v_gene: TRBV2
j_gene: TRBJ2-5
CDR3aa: CASRRQEKKGETQYF

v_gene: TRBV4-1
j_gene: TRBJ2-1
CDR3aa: CASSQEGARWRFGPHTDEQFF

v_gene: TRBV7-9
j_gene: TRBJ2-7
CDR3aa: CASSRPGTGGYDEQYF

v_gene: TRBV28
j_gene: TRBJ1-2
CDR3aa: CASALVGPNYGYTF

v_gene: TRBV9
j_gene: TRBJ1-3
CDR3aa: CASSDHRDSGNTIYF

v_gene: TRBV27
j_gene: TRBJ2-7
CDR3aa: CASSSGTPPYEQYF

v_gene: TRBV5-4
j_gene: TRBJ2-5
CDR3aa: CASSTQTGSGETQYF

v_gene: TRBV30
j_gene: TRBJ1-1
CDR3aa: CAWSVTDTEAFF

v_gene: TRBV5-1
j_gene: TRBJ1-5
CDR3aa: CASSLGSGGQPQHF

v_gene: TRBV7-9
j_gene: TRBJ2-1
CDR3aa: CASSPRGAGDNEQFF

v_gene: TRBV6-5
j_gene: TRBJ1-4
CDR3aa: CASSYTQEGAGEKLFF

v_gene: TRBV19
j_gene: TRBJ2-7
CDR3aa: CASSIAPTGSDEQYF

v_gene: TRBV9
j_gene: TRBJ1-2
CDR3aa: CASSPDRVNYGYTF

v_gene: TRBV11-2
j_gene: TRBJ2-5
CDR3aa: CASSRRVVGETQYF

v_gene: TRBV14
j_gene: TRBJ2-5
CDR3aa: CASSRREYQETQYF

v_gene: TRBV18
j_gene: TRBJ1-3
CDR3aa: CASSPGTAGNTIYF